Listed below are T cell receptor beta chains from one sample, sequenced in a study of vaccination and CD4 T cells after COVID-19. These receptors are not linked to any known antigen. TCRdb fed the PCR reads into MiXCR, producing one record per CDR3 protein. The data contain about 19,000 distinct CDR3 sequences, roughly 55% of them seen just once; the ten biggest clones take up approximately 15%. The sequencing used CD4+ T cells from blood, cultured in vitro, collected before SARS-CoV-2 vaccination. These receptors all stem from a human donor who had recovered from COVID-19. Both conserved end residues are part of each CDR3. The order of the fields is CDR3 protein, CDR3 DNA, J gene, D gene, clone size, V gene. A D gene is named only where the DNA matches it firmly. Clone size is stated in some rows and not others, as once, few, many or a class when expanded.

CASSLPPLAGVTGELFF,TGTGCCAGCAGCTTACCCCCGCTAGCGGGAGTAACCGGGGAGCTGTTTTTT,TRBJ2-2,TRBD2,once,TRBV7-9
CASSRKPRQYSNQPQHF,TGTGCCAGCAGCCGAAAGCCCCGACAGTATAGCAATCAGCCCCAGCATTTT,TRBJ1-5,.,.,TRBV6-1
CASSQDQGRRGEQYF,TGTGCCAGCAGCCAAGACCAGGGGAGGAGGGGCGAGCAGTACTTC,TRBJ2-7,.,.,TRBV6-1
CASRAIQETYGYTF,TGTGCCAGTCGCGCGATACAGGAGACCTATGGCTACACCTTC,TRBJ1-2,.,.,TRBV19
CASSPASGRAKEQYF,TGTGCCAGCAGCCCTGCTAGCGGGAGGGCCAAAGAGCAGTACTTC,TRBJ2-7,TRBD2,.,TRBV7-2
CASSGPGLAGGRDGELFF,TGTGCCAGCAGTGGACCGGGACTAGCGGGGGGGCGGGACGGGGAGCTGTTTTTT,TRBJ2-2,TRBD2,.,TRBV6-1
CATSRDLGAGADEKLFF,TGTGCCACCAGCAGAGATCTCGGGGCAGGGGCGGATGAAAAACTGTTTTTT,TRBJ1-4,.,.,TRBV15
CSASEQLGTGELFF,TGCAGTGCTAGCGAGCAACTGGGGACCGGGGAGCTGTTTTTT,TRBJ2-2,.,few,TRBV20-1
CASSILAGGRETQYF,TGTGCCAGCAGCATATTAGCGGGAGGGAGAGAGACCCAGTACTTC,TRBJ2-5,TRBD2,once,TRBV11-2
CSASHPGGGNQPQHF,TGCAGTGCTAGTCACCCAGGGGGCGGCAATCAGCCCCAGCATTTT,TRBJ1-5,TRBD1,.,TRBV20-1
CASSVHMGQAEAFF,TGTGCCAGCAGTGTTCACATGGGACAAGCTGAAGCTTTCTTT,TRBJ1-1,.,.,TRBV6-2/TRBV6-3
CASSSGAGQETQYF,TGTGCCAGCAGTTCAGGAGCGGGCCAAGAGACCCAGTACTTC,TRBJ2-5,.,.,TRBV6-5
CSASAPDGYTF,TGCAGTGCTTCCGCGCCTGATGGCTACACCTTC,TRBJ1-2,.,.,TRBV20-1
CASNNGWTGRTDTQYF,TGTGCCAGCAATAACGGTTGGACGGGTCGCACAGATACGCAGTATTTT,TRBJ2-3,.,.,TRBV6-2/TRBV6-3
CATKGTGNYGYTF,TGTGCCACCAAAGGGACGGGAAACTATGGCTACACCTTC,TRBJ1-2,.,.,TRBV19
CASRADSYEQYF,TGTGCCAGCAGGGCTGATTCCTACGAGCAGTACTTC,TRBJ2-7,.,.,TRBV2